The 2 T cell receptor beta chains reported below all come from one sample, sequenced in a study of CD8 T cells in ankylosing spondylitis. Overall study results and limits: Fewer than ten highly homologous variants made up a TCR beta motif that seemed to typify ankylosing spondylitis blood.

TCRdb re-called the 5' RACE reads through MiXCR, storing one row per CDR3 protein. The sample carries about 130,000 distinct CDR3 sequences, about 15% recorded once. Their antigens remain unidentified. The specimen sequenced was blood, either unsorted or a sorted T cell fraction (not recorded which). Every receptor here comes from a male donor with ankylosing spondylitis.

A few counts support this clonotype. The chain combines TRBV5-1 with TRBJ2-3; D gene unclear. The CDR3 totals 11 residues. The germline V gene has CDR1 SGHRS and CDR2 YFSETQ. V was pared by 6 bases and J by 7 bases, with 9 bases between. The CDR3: CASNLGYTQYF. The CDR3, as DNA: TGCGCCAGCAATCTCGGATATACGCAGTATTTT. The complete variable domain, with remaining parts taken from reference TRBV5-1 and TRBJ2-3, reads KAGVTQTPRYLIKTRGQQVTLSCSPISGHRSVSWYQQTPGQGLQFLFEYFSETQRNKGNFPGRFSGRQFSNSRSEMNVSTLELGDSALYLCASNLGYTQYFGPGTRLTVL.

CDR3 protein: CASSYPPTGAREQYF. The CDR3 nucleotides are TGTGCCAGCAGCTATCCCCCGACAGGCGCCCGCGAGCAGTACTTC. The rearrangement joins TRBV7-8 to TRBJ2-7; perhaps TRBD1 as D (6 bases). From germline, CDR1 is SGHVS and CDR2 FQNEAQ. Trimming removed 4 bases at V and 6 bases at J, with 19 bases between. The CDR3 has 15 residues.